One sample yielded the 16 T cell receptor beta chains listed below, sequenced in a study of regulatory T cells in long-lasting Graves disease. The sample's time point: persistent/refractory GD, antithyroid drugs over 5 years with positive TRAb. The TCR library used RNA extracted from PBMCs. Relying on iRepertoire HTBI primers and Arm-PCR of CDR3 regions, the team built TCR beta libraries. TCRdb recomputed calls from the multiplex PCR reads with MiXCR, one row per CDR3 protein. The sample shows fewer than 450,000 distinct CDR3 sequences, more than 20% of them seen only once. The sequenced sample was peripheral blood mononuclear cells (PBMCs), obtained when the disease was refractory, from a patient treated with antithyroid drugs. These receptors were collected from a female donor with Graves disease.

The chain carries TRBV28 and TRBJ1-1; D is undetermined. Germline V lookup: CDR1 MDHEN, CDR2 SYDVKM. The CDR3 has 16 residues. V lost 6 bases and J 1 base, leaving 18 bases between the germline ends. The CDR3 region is CASSPEEEWPNTEAFF. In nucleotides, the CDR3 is TGTGCCAGCAGCCCAGAGGAGGAGTGGCCGAACACTGAAGCTTTCTTT. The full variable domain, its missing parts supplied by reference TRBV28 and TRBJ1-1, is DVKVTQSSRYLVKRTGEKVFLECVQDMDHENMFWYRQDPGLGLRLIYFSYDVKMKEKGDIPEGYSVSREKKERFSLILESASTNQTSMYLCASSPEEEWPNTEAFFGQGTRLTVV.

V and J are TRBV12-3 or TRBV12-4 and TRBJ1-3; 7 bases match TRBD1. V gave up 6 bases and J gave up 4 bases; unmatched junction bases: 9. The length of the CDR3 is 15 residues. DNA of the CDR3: TGTGCCAGCAGCCCCAGGGGGGGGCTCGGAAACACCATATATTTT. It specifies CASSPRGGLGNTIYF.

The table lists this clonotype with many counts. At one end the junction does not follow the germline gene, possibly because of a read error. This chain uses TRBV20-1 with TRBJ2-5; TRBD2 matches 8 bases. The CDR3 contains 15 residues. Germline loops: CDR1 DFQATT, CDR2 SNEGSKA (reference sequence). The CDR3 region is CSAARLASVVEAQYF. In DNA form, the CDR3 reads TGCAGTGCCGCGCGACTAGCGTCCGTGGTAGAGGCCCAGTACTTC.

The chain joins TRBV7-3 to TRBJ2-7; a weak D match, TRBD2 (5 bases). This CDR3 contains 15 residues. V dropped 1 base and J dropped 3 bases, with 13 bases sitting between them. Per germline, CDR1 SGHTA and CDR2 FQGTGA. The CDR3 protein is CASSLRFGGSYEQYF. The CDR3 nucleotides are TGTGCCAGCAGCTTAAGGTTTGGAGGTAGCTACGAGCAGTACTTC.

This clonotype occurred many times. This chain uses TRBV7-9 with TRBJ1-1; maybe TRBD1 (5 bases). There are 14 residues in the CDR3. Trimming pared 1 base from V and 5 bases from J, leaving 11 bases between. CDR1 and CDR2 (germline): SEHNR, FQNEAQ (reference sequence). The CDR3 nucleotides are TGTGCCAGCAGCTTAGACGCAGGGAGAACTGAAGCTTTCTTT. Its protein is CASSLDAGRTEAFF. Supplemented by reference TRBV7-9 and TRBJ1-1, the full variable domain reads DTGVSQNPRHKITKRGQNVTFRCDPISEHNRLYWYRQTLGQGPEFLTYFQNEAQLEKSRLLSDRFSAERPKGSFSTLEIQRTEQGDSAMYLCASSLDAGRTEAFFGQGTRLTVV.

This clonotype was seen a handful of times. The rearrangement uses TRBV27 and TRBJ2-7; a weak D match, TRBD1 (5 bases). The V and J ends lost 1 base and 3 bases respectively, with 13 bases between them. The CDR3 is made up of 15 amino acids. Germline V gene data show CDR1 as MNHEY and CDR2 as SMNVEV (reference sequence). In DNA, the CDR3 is TGTGCCAGCAGTTTATGGGCAGGGTCCTACTACGAGCAGTACTTC. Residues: CASSLWAGSYYEQYF.

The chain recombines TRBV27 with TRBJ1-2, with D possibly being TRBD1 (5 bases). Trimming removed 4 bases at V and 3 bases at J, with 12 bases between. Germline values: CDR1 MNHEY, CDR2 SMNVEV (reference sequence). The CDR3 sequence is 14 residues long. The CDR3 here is CASSWGSLYYGYTF. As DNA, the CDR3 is TGTGCCAGCAGTTGGGGCAGTTTATACTATGGCTACACCTTC.

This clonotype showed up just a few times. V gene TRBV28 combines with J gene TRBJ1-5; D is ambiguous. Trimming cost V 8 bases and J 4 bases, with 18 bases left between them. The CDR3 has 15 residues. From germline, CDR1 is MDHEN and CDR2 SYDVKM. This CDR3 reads CASRTRPPGNQPQHF. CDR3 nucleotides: TGTGCCAGCCGAACTAGACCCCCCGGGAATCAGCCCCAGCATTTT. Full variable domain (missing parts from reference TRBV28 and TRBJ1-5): DVKVTQSSRYLVKRTGEKVFLECVQDMDHENMFWYRQDPGLGLRLIYFSYDVKMKEKGDIPEGYSVSREKKERFSLILESASTNQTSMYLCASRTRPPGNQPQHFGDGTRLSIL.

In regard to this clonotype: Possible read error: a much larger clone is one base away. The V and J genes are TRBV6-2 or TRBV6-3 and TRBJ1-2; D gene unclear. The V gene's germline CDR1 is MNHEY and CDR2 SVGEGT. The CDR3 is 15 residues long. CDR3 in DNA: TGTGCCGGCAGTGAAGGGCCTACCCTCCTCTATGGCTACACCTTC. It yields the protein CAGSEGPTLLYGYTF.

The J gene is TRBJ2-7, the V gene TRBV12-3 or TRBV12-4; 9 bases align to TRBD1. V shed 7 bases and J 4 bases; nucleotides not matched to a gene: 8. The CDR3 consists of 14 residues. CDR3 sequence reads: CASTQGQGRYEQYF. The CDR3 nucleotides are TGTGCCAGCACCCAGGGACAGGGAAGGTACGAGCAGTACTTC.

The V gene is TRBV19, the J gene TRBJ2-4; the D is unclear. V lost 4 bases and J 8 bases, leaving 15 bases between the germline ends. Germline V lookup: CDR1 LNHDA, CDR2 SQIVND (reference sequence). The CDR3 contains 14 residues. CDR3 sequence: CASSTTPGDDIQYF. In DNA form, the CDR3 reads TGTGCCAGTAGTACAACCCCGGGTGATGACATTCAGTACTTC.

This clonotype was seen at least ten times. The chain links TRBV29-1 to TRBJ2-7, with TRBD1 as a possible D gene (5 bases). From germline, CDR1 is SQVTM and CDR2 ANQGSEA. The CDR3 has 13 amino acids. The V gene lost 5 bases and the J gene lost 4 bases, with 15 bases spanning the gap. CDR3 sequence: CSVLVGQTYEQYF. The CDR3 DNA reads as TGCAGCGTTTTGGTGGGGCAAACGTACGAGCAGTACTTC.

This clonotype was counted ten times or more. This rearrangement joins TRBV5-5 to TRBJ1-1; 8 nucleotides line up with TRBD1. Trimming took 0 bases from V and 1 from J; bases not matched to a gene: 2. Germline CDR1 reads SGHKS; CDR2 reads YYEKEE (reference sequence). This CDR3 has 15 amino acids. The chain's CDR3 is CASSLGTGPNTEAFF. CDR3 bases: TGTGCCAGCAGCTTGGGGACAGGGCCGAACACTGAAGCTTTCTTT.

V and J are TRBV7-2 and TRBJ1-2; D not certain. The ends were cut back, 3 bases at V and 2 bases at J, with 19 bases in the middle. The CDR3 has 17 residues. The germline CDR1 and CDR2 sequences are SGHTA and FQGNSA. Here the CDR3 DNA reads TGTGCCAGCAGCTTGACCCCCCTACAGCCGCCGAACTATGGCTACACCTTC. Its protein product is CASSLTPLQPPNYGYTF.

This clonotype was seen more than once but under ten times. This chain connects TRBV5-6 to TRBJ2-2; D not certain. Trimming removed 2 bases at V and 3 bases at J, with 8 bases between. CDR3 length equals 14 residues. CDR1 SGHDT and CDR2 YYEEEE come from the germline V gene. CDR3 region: CASSFPRDTGELFF. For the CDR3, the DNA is TGTGCCAGCAGCTTTCCTCGTGACACCGGGGAGCTGTTTTTT.

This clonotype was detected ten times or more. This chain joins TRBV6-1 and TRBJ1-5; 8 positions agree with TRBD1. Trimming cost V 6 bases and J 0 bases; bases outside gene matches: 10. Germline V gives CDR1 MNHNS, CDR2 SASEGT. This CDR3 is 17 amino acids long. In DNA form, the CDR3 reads TGTGCCAGCAGAAACCGGGACAGGAGCCTTAGCAATCAGCCCCAGCATTTT. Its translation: CASRNRDRSLSNQPQHF.